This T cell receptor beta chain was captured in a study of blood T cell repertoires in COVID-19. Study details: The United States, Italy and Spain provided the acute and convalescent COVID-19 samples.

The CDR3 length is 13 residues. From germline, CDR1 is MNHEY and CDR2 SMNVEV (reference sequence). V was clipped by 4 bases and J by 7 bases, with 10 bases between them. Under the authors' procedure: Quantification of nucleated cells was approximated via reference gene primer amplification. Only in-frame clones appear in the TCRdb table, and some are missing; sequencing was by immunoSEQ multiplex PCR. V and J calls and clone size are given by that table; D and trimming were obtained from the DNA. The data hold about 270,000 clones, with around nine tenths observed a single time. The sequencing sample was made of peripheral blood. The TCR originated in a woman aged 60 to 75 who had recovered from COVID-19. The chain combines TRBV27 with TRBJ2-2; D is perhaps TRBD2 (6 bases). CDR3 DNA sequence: TGTGCCAGCAGTTACGGGGGTGGCGGGGAGCTGTTTTTT. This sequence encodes CASSYGGGGELFF.